The subject of this entry is one T cell receptor (beta chain). Its antigen is currently not known. Base qualities were left out, and no much larger clone turns up one base away. According to the germline V gene, CDR1 reads SGHRS and CDR2 reads YFSETQ. From its cysteine to its phenylalanine, the CDR3 spans 15 amino acids. Only CDR3 DNA remains: 45 bases, in frame from the first base. V lost 2 bases and J lost 4 bases, and the count of bases not matched to a germline gene is 1. Library creation used the immunoSEQ multiplex PCR assay. The multiplex PCR relied on a mix of 60 forward primers for TCR Vbeta segments and 13 reverse primers for TCR Jbeta segments. The CDR3 region of rearranged TCR beta genes was amplified from genomic DNA with a multiplex PCR assay. On the Illumina HiSeq System, the amplified TCR beta libraries were sequenced as 87-base-pair reads. From the authors' description of their analysis: In a later analysis, tens of millions of unique TCR beta chains were counted across the approximately 620 repertoires, and roughly 10 million of these chains were shared by at least two donors. Raw reads were error-corrected and collapsed into unique sequences with a nearest-neighbor algorithm that merged closely related sequences to remove PCR and sequencing errors. To assign V, D and J gene segments, CDR3 sequences were aligned to IMGT reference sequences. For a sequence to be retained, a match of at least six nucleotides to both a V gene segment and a J gene segment was required. A rearrangement was called productive if the CDR3 had no stop codons and remained in frame with V and J, and every other rearrangement was called non-productive. CDR3 was defined according to IMGT convention as the region running from the second conserved V-encoded cysteine to the conserved J-encoded phenylalanine. Sequences without an unambiguous match to a single V gene segment were excluded from the earlier analysis of almost 600 of the donors. An earlier analysis of almost 600 of the donors classified V segments as functional when productive rearrangements were above 56.7% and as segregating when the standard deviation between donors was above 5%. To diagnose cytomegalovirus status from the catalog of TCR beta chain sequences, a statistical classification framework was built. A later analysis assigned V and J genes by comparing TCR nucleotide sequences with IMGT/GENE-DB human TR gene sequences. A later analysis assigned CDR3 sequences and most-parsimonious VDJ recombination scenarios with the TCRdist pipeline. In a later analysis, every TCR beta chain was defined by the combination of its CDR3 amino acid sequence and its V-gene family, and reads without a unique V-gene family were dropped. A later analysis removed 600 or so highly shared, low-generation-probability nucleotide sequences to deal with suspected cross-contamination and a sequencing artifact. For each public chain, a later analysis derived a clonal expansion index from normalized ranks of inferred template counts within each repertoire. A later analysis computed generation probabilities with a VDJ recombination model fitted to out-of-frame rearrangements, and checked the results against IGoR. In a later analysis, TCR-TCR, TCR-HLA and TCR-CMV co-occurrence was scored with hypergeometric tests, and a repertoire-size bias correction was applied to TCR pairs. False discovery rates were estimated in a later analysis by permuting HLA or CMV assignments 20 times. In a later analysis, co-occurring TCRs were grouped with DBSCAN, and TCRdist sequence similarity was added when clustering was performed within HLA-allele-positive subsets. Repertoires with fewer than 30,000 or more than 120,000 public chains were left out of co-occurrence clustering, as were about five repertoires with anomalous nucleotide sharing. TCRdb carries this immuneACCESS record with in-frame sequences only. Its versions omit some clonotypes, under half of them owing to an unresolved V gene in the studies checked, with the rest unexplained. V and J calls and clone size come straight from that table; D and trimming were deduced from the DNA. This sample has 200,000 to 250,000 clones in its table, and approximately 70% of those were observed once. Jointly, the top ten make up under 2% of the sample.

These data are taken from a study of cytomegalovirus exposure and HLA in healthy donors (dated by TCRdb to 2015 to 2018). Turning to the overall study: According to an earlier analysis of 550 to 750 of the donors, some 180 million T cells yielded 117 million unique TCR beta sequences and about 300 Gb of sequence data. Roughly 300 gigabases of sequencing data and approximately 80 million unique TCR sequences were included in an early release covering over 600 HLA-typed donors. Of the roughly 430 genotyped donors, approximately 83% fell in the genetic ancestry cluster associated with self-reported Caucasian donors. The study aimed to test whether signatures of past pathogen exposure could be identified by cataloging public T cell receptors. The T cell repertoires of around 670 subjects were profiled by immunosequencing and related to cytomegalovirus serostatus. In addition to the first cohort of 650 to 750 subjects, a separate validation cohort of 120 different subjects was used. The study combined high-throughput TCR immunosequencing, statistical association of individual TCRs with disease status, and machine learning to predict cytomegalovirus infection status. A later analysis re-analyzed previously published TCR beta repertoires from 600 to 850 donors and added high-resolution HLA genotyping to study TCR occurrence patterns. Rather than using new phenotypic data, the later analysis identified candidate immune exposures from TCR beta sequences and from how often those sequences occurred across donors. An earlier analysis of 587 of the donors used high-throughput TCR beta sequencing to judge whether each TCR beta V gene segment behaved as functional or pseudogenic. Donor age, sex, ethnicity and CMV serostatus were collected together with the repertoire data. A later genetic analysis took genome-wide SNP genotypes for about 55% of the 666 donors and used that subset as a discovery cohort. Every discovery cohort repertoire had been produced on one sequencing platform. Both class I and class II loci were covered by HLA typing, at four-digit resolution. Typing coverage varied by locus: roughly 620-630 donors for A, B, C, DRB1 and DQB1; more than 500 for DQA1; approximately 610 for DPA1; about 450 for DPB1. A handful of DR-DQ haplotypes were treated as single units for association and clustering because of strong linkage in the cohort. On average, 235,054 unique TCR beta nucleotide sequences were sequenced per donor among more than 350 genotyped donors of the cohort, with roughly 19% of those sequences being non-productive. Beyond this particular receptor, the publication reports: The authors suggested that the approach could potentially be extended to other disease states and immunological phenotypes. Linkage disequilibrium might explain the correlated functional status among segregating V segments, but an unknown experimental factor could not be excluded. In a later analysis, HLA-associated TCR beta chains were found to be more clonally expanded and to have lower generation probabilities than equally common non-associated chains. Because counts were too low, some 17 rarely observed V segments, including chromosome 9 orphons, were left out of the earlier analysis of over 550 of the donors. The study gave a list of around 170 TCR beta chains associated with cytomegalovirus. In vitro tests confirmed that a few of the cytomegalovirus-associated TCR beta chains recognize cytomegalovirus antigens. In an earlier analysis of about 600 of the donors, most TCR beta V segments appeared in productive rearrangements about 87% or about 30% of the time, broadly matching IMGT annotations. Most TCR sequences were seen in very few donors, while some public TCRs were found in many individuals. CMV serostatus was the only immune exposure information available for the cohort. In a later genetic analysis, fewer N-insertions in productive TCRs were reported among donors in an Asian-associated ancestry cluster than the roughly 670-donor mean. In a later analysis, several top co-occurrence clusters were reported to appear linked to parvovirus B19, influenza, CMV and Epstein-Barr virus. In a later analysis, the rate of TCR association differed among HLA loci, with DRB1 alleles having the most associated TCRs and HLA-C alleles having the fewest. Sequencing depth was assumed to be roughly uniform across donors in the presence/absence analyses, though that assumption may not hold. V-gene and J-gene trimming of TCR beta chains was associated with a missense DCLRE1C variant in a later genetic analysis, and the association was replicated in an independent cohort. Assigning TCR associations to individual alleles was difficult when HLA alleles, especially DR and DQ, strongly co-occurred. The sequencing pipeline was judged likely to have produced a cluster of highly shared sequence variants as a technical artifact. HLA typing was unavailable for some donors at each locus, so association tests used only the typed subset. A later analysis associated 16,951 TCR beta sequences with specific HLA alleles at a false discovery rate of 0.05. Some IMGT-functional V segments, including TRBV6-2 and TRBV6-3, could not be told apart with the 87-base-pair reads, so those segments were excluded. A further reported finding was that TCR beta sequences accurately predicted the HLA-A and HLA-B alleles for most subjects in the first cohort. Cytomegalovirus status was reported to be diagnosed by the classifier with high specificity and sensitivity in both the original and validation cohorts. This cohort had only TCR beta chains sequenced, and the lack of alpha or paired-chain data limited which features could be detected. A later analysis found that most CMV-associated TCR beta chains appeared HLA-restricted, with HLA associations seemingly driven largely by CMV exposure.

The cohort consisted of 666 healthy bone marrow donors. At the time of sampling, all cohort members were nominally healthy, though unrecorded immune exposures were likely present. The donor tested CMV seronegative and was one of the 352 seronegative cohort members. Every donor gave a peripheral blood sample, and the peripheral blood mononuclear cells from that sample were used for TCR beta sequencing. Genomic DNA extraction from the blood cell samples was performed with the Qiagen DNeasy Blood Extraction Kit. The origin of this receptor is a woman in her thirties in good health and CMV-seronegative. The receptor chain draws on TRBV5-1 and TRBJ2-2; the central 11 bases match TRBD1. Specimen: PBMCs. The CDR3 loop reads CASSLGTGGTGELFF. The nucleotide sequence is TGCGCCAGCAGCTTAGGGACAGGGGGCACCGGGGAGCTGTTTTTT.